The clone carrying this T cell receptor beta chain was seen ten or more times. The PBMCs studied were ones that came from 8.5 to 10 ml fresh peripheral blood. RNA transcripts gave rise to amplified TCR beta CDR3 regions. The TCR CDR3 was amplified in a first-round RT-PCR using the HTBI primer set. From the multiplex PCR reads, TCRdb called clonotypes with MiXCR, one entry per CDR3 protein. This sample carries about 550,000 distinct CDR3 sequences, around 20% of them seen once, and the ten largest clones take more than 25%. The sample originates from a study of T cells in Graves' hyperthyroidism and ophthalmopathy. CDR1 SGHDN and CDR2 FVKESK come from the germline V gene. With 0 bases removed from V and 0 bases from J, the gap between germline ends came to 8 bases. CDR3 size: 15 residues.

Sequenced sample: blood. The receptor comes from a man aged 18 to 29 with Graves' hyperthyroidism. The genes are TRBV14 and TRBJ1-1; D remains unclear. The CDR3 is CASSQDRYMNTEAFF. CDR3 sequence (DNA): TGTGCCAGCAGCCAAGATCGGTACATGAACACTGAAGCTTTCTTT. The full variable domain, rest sourced from reference TRBV14 and TRBJ1-1, is EAGVTQFPSHSVIEKGQTVTLRCDPISGHDNLYWYRRVMGKEIKFLLHFVKESKQDESGMPNNRFLAERTGGTYSTLKVQPAELEDSGVYFCASSQDRYMNTEAFFGQGTRLTVV.